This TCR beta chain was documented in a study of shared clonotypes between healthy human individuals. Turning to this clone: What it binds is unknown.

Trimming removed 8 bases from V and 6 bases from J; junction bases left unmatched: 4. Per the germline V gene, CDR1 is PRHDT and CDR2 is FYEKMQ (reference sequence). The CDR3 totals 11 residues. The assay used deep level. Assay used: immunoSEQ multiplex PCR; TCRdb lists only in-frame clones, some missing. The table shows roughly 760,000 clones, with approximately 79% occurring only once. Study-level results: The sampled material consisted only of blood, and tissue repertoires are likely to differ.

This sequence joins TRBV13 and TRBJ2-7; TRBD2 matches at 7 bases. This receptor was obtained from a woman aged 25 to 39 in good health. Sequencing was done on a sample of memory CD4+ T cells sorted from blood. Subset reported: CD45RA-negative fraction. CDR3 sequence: CASGRASEQYF. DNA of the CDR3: TGTGCCAGCGGGAGGGCCAGCGAGCAGTACTTC.